A selection of T cell receptor beta chains follows, all from one sample in a study of beta chain features in type 1 diabetes. Method: immunoSEQ multiplex PCR; TCRdb's copy keeps in-frame clones and lacks some. The table includes around 690,000 clones, under 15% detected once. Material for sequencing was naive CD4+ T cells from blood. The receptors were sampled from a man aged 25-40 years with type 1 diabetes. Both conserved end residues are part of each CDR3. Each record gives: D gene, J gene, V gene, clone size, CDR3 protein, CDR3 DNA. The D gene is left open where the match is weak. Size tells how often a clone was seen (once, few, many) or the class of an expanded clone, and some rows leave it out.

d_gene: NA; j_gene: TRBJ1-2; v_gene: TRBV2; abundance: few; CDR3aa: CASTWRGDYGYTF; CDR3nt: TGTGCCAGCACTTGGAGGGGAGACTATGGCTACACCTTC
d_gene: NA; j_gene: TRBJ1-2; v_gene: TRBV4-1; abundance: few; CDR3aa: CASSPRSDSDYGYTF; CDR3nt: TGCGCCAGCAGCCCGCGATCAGACAGTGACTATGGCTACACCTTC
d_gene: NA; j_gene: TRBJ1-1; v_gene: TRBV7-3; abundance: few; CDR3aa: CASSLTRDSSGEAFF; CDR3nt: TGTGCCAGCAGCTTAACAAGAGACAGTTCCGGTGAAGCTTTCTTT
d_gene: TRBD1; j_gene: TRBJ2-7; v_gene: TRBV7-9; abundance: NA; CDR3aa: CASSRPTGEAAEQYF; CDR3nt: TGTGCCAGCAGTCGACCGACAGGGGAGGCCGCCGAGCAGTACTTC
d_gene: NA; j_gene: TRBJ1-5; v_gene: TRBV5-1; abundance: few; CDR3aa: CASSLDSKFQPQHF; CDR3nt: TGCGCCAGCAGCTTGGACAGTAAATTTCAGCCCCAGCATTTT
d_gene: NA; j_gene: TRBJ1-6; v_gene: TRBV27; abundance: NA; CDR3aa: CASSGSFTLHF; CDR3nt: TGTGCCAGCAGTGGATCCTTCACCCTCCACTTT
d_gene: NA; j_gene: TRBJ2-5; v_gene: TRBV7-2; abundance: few; CDR3aa: CASSSRDFQETQYF; CDR3nt: TGTGCCAGCAGCTCCCGGGACTTCCAAGAGACCCAGTACTTC
d_gene: NA; j_gene: TRBJ1-2; v_gene: TRBV7-2; abundance: NA; CDR3aa: CASSLEEDGYTF; CDR3nt: TGTGCCAGCAGTTTGGAGGAGGACGGCTATACCTTC
d_gene: NA; j_gene: TRBJ2-5; v_gene: TRBV6-6; abundance: NA; CDR3aa: CASSYPLEMQETQYF; CDR3nt: TGTGCCAGCAGTTACCCCCTCGAGATGCAAGAGACCCAGTACTTC
d_gene: NA; j_gene: TRBJ2-7; v_gene: TRBV6-5; abundance: NA; CDR3aa: CASSWQGDGSYEQYF; CDR3nt: TGTGCCAGCAGCTGGCAAGGGGACGGCTCCTACGAGCAGTACTTC
d_gene: NA; j_gene: TRBJ1-1; v_gene: TRBV9; abundance: few; CDR3aa: CASSRRDTEAFF; CDR3nt: TGTGCCAGCAGCCGGAGGGACACTGAAGCTTTCTTT
d_gene: NA; j_gene: TRBJ2-1; v_gene: TRBV29-1; abundance: few; CDR3aa: CSVDRGLSYNEQFF; CDR3nt: TGCAGCGTTGATAGGGGCCTCTCCTACAATGAGCAGTTCTTC
d_gene: TRBD2; j_gene: TRBJ2-7; v_gene: TRBV14; abundance: few; CDR3aa: CASSLTSGGGEQYF; CDR3nt: TGTGCCAGCAGCCTGACTAGCGGTGGGGGAGAGCAGTACTTC
d_gene: TRBD1; j_gene: TRBJ2-1; v_gene: TRBV28; abundance: few; CDR3aa: CASRGRTGGFNEQFF; CDR3nt: TGTGCCAGCAGGGGTCGGACAGGGGGTTTCAATGAGCAGTTCTTC
d_gene: TRBD1; j_gene: TRBJ2-1; v_gene: TRBV4-3; abundance: NA; CDR3aa: CASSPGTGLNEQFF; CDR3nt: TGCGCCAGCAGCCCCGGGACAGGACTCAATGAGCAGTTCTTC
d_gene: NA; j_gene: TRBJ2-2; v_gene: TRBV19; abundance: few; CDR3aa: CVPRQGFSHTGELFF; CDR3nt: TGTGTCCCCCGTCAGGGTTTTTCGCACACCGGGGAGCTGTTTTTT
d_gene: NA; j_gene: TRBJ2-7; v_gene: TRBV25-1; abundance: NA; CDR3aa: CASSLPGRHEQYF; CDR3nt: TGTGCCAGCAGTTTACCGGGGAGGCACGAGCAGTACTTC
d_gene: NA; j_gene: TRBJ2-7; v_gene: TRBV7-2; abundance: few; CDR3aa: CASSRDRSYSYEQYF; CDR3nt: TGTGCCAGCAGCCGTGACAGGTCTTACTCCTACGAGCAGTACTTC
d_gene: NA; j_gene: TRBJ2-5; v_gene: TRBV6-5; abundance: NA; CDR3aa: CASSLHREETQYF; CDR3nt: TGTGCCAGCAGTCTTCACAGGGAAGAGACCCAGTACTTC
d_gene: TRBD1; j_gene: TRBJ1-2; v_gene: TRBV4-3; abundance: few; CDR3aa: CASSQGQGHGYTF; CDR3nt: TGCGCCAGCAGCCAAGGACAGGGCCATGGCTACACCTTC
d_gene: NA; j_gene: TRBJ2-1; v_gene: TRBV5-4; abundance: few; CDR3aa: CASSRESSYNEQFF; CDR3nt: TGTGCCAGCAGCAGGGAGAGCAGCTACAATGAGCAGTTCTTC
d_gene: NA; j_gene: TRBJ1-5; v_gene: TRBV27; abundance: few; CDR3aa: CASCRGSNQPQHF; CDR3nt: TGTGCCAGCTGCAGGGGTAGCAATCAGCCCCAGCATTTT
d_gene: NA; j_gene: TRBJ2-1; v_gene: TRBV11-1; abundance: few; CDR3aa: CASSPRDGYNEQFF; CDR3nt: TGTGCCAGCAGCCCCCGGGACGGTTACAATGAGCAGTTCTTC
d_gene: NA; j_gene: TRBJ2-7; v_gene: TRBV6-5; abundance: few; CDR3aa: CASSTTGPGDYEQYF; CDR3nt: TGTGCCAGCAGTACCACAGGTCCGGGGGACTACGAGCAGTACTTC
d_gene: NA; j_gene: TRBJ2-1; v_gene: TRBV5-6; abundance: few; CDR3aa: CASNLQGVNEQFF; CDR3nt: TGTGCCAGCAACTTACAGGGAGTGAATGAGCAGTTCTTC
d_gene: TRBD1; j_gene: TRBJ2-7; v_gene: TRBV5-1; abundance: NA; CDR3aa: CASSLVETGGYEQYF; CDR3nt: TGCGCCAGCAGCTTGGTCGAGACAGGGGGATACGAGCAGTACTTC
d_gene: TRBD2; j_gene: TRBJ2-7; v_gene: TRBV11-2; abundance: NA; CDR3aa: CASSQTSGGGYEQYF; CDR3nt: TGTGCCAGCAGTCAGACTAGCGGGGGCGGCTACGAGCAGTACTTC
d_gene: NA; j_gene: TRBJ2-5; v_gene: TRBV29-1; abundance: many; CDR3aa: CSAPGVGGETQYF; CDR3nt: TGCAGCGCCCCCGGGGTCGGCGGGGAGACCCAGTACTTC
d_gene: TRBD1; j_gene: TRBJ2-1; v_gene: TRBV2; abundance: few; CDR3aa: CATEDRDNEQFF; CDR3nt: TGTGCCACTGAGGACAGGGATAATGAGCAGTTCTTC
d_gene: NA; j_gene: TRBJ1-1; v_gene: TRBV5-4; abundance: NA; CDR3aa: CASSLGGRFNTEAFF; CDR3nt: TGTGCCAGCAGCTTGGGAGGCAGGTTCAACACTGAAGCTTTCTTT
d_gene: NA; j_gene: TRBJ1-2; v_gene: TRBV4-3; abundance: few; CDR3aa: CASRTQGGNYGYTF; CDR3nt: TGCGCCAGCCGTACACAGGGAGGGAACTATGGCTACACCTTC
d_gene: NA; j_gene: TRBJ2-5; v_gene: TRBV2; abundance: once; CDR3aa: CASSEEAGRETQYF; CDR3nt: TGTGCCAGCAGTGAAGAGGCAGGGAGGGAGACCCAGTACTTC
d_gene: NA; j_gene: TRBJ2-5; v_gene: TRBV7-6; abundance: few; CDR3aa: CASSSPRSRGTQYF; CDR3nt: TGTGCCAGCAGCTCCCCCCGGAGTCGTGGGACCCAGTACTTC
d_gene: NA; j_gene: TRBJ2-5; v_gene: TRBV7-2; abundance: NA; CDR3aa: CASSLGSGETQYF; CDR3nt: TGTGCCAGCAGCTTAGGATCGGGAGAGACCCAGTACTTC
d_gene: NA; j_gene: TRBJ2-5; v_gene: TRBV21-1; abundance: few; CDR3aa: CASSKYGGIQETQYF; CDR3nt: TGTGCCAGCAGCAAATATGGGGGGATACAAGAGACCCAGTACTTC
d_gene: TRBD1; j_gene: TRBJ1-6; v_gene: TRBV28; abundance: few; CDR3aa: CASTLAQGAGSPLHF; CDR3nt: TGTGCCAGCACCTTGGCACAGGGGGCCGGGTCACCCCTCCACTTT
d_gene: NA; j_gene: TRBJ1-1; v_gene: TRBV18; abundance: few; CDR3aa: CASSPYSLDTEAFF; CDR3nt: TGTGCCAGCTCACCTTATTCATTGGACACTGAAGCTTTCTTT
d_gene: NA; j_gene: TRBJ2-5; v_gene: TRBV7-6; abundance: NA; CDR3aa: CASSLRSAGYQETQYF; CDR3nt: TGTGCCAGCAGCTTACGCTCCGCAGGGTACCAAGAGACCCAGTACTTC
d_gene: TRBD1; j_gene: TRBJ2-1; v_gene: TRBV25-1; abundance: NA; CDR3aa: CASSDPEQGAGNEQFF; CDR3nt: TGTGCCAGCAGTGATCCAGAACAGGGGGCTGGCAATGAGCAGTTCTTC